Listed here are 26 T cell receptor beta chains from one sample, sequenced in a study of blood T cell repertoires in COVID-19. Data came from immunoSEQ multiplex PCR; TCRdb stores just in-frame clones and leaves some out. Among 200,000 to 300,000 clones listed, 91% were seen once. What was sequenced was peripheral blood. These receptor sequences come from a person aged 18 to 35 with COVID-19, enrolled during active disease.

The chain employs TRBV7-2 and TRBJ2-1; TRBD1 aligns across 8 bases. CDR3 size: 12 residues. The V gene end was trimmed by 7 bases and the J gene end by 10 bases; junction bases not matched to a gene: 6. Germline V gene sequence: CDR1 SGHTA, CDR2 FQGNSA. Here the CDR3 reads CASNGQGLEQFF. The CDR3 coding sequence is TGTGCCAGCAACGGACAGGGTTTGGAGCAGTTCTTC.

The rearrangement links TRBV6-1 to TRBJ1-2; D is uncertain. Deletions cut 3 bases from V and 7 bases from J, with 21 bases between. There are 16 residues in the CDR3. CDR1 is MNHNS and CDR2 is SASEGT in the germline V gene. The CDR3 is CASSDFQAGSFFGYTF. The CDR3, as DNA: TGTGCCAGCAGTGATTTTCAGGCCGGCTCCTTTTTTGGCTACACCTTC.

The rearrangement uses TRBV27 and TRBJ2-2; 11 bases match TRBD2. CDR3 length: 17 amino acids. CDR1 and CDR2 (germline): MNHEY, SMNVEV (reference sequence). V shed 7 bases, J shed 2 bases, and the junction held 9 bases outside the gene matches. The CDR3 sequence: CASTPSGRSLNTGELFF. Here the CDR3 DNA reads TGTGCCAGCACGCCTAGCGGGAGGTCCCTAAACACCGGGGAGCTGTTTTTT.

The chain employs TRBV2 and TRBJ1-2; D is possibly TRBD1 (5 bases). This CDR3 comprises 11 residues. Germline V gene data show CDR1 as SNHLY and CDR2 as FYNNEI. V was trimmed by 8 bases and J by 8 bases, leaving 12 bases between them. CDR3 DNA sequence: TGTGCCAGCGATGGGGCTGGGGGCTACACCTTC. Amino acids: CASDGAGGYTF.

This chain connects TRBV6-2 or TRBV6-3 to TRBJ2-2; TRBD2 aligns across 7 bases. V shed 0 bases and J 4 bases; nucleotides not matched to a gene: 11. Germline CDR1 and CDR2: MNHEY and SVGEGT. The CDR3 sequence is 18 residues long. In DNA, the CDR3 is TGTGCCAGCAGTTACTCGAACGCGGGACTAACTCCCACCGGGGAGCTGTTTTTT. Translating gives CASSYSNAGLTPTGELFF.

This clone was observed once. This chain joins TRBV4-1 and TRBJ2-1, with 9 bases that match TRBD2. The CDR3 runs to 15 residues. The V gene's germline CDR1 is MGHRA and CDR2 YSYEKL. The V segment lost 3 bases and the J segment 8 bases; nucleotides outside the gene matches: 8. Written as DNA, the CDR3 is TGCGCCAGCAGCCAGGTGGGCGGGAGGGCCTATGAGCAGTTCTTC. This encodes CASSQVGGRAYEQFF.

This chain joins TRBV28 and TRBJ2-1, with TRBD2 identical over 9 bases. This CDR3 is built from 15 residues. The V gene's germline CDR1 is MDHEN and CDR2 SYDVKM. V lost 4 bases and J lost 8; bases outside the gene matches: 9. CDR3 region: CASSSAGGPSDEQFF. CDR3 coding DNA: TGTGCCAGCAGTTCTGCGGGAGGGCCCTCGGATGAGCAGTTCTTC. The whole variable domain, filled in from reference TRBV28 and TRBJ2-1, reads DVKVTQSSRYLVKRTGEKVFLECVQDMDHENMFWYRQDPGLGLRLIYFSYDVKMKEKGDIPEGYSVSREKKERFSLILESASTNQTSMYLCASSSAGGPSDEQFFGPGTRLTVL.

V gene TRBV27 combines with J gene TRBJ2-7, with D possibly being TRBD2 (6 bases). V was shortened by 6 bases and J by 3 bases, with 21 bases between the two germline ends. The germline V gene encodes CDR1 MNHEY and CDR2 SMNVEV (reference sequence). The CDR3 extends over 16 amino acids. CDR3 DNA sequence: TGTGCCAGCAGCTCTCTAGTAGGCGGGAACATCTACGAGCAGTACTTC. This codes for CASSSLVGGNIYEQYF.

J is TRBJ1-5 and V is TRBV19; 7 nucleotides match TRBD1. This CDR3 region has 14 residues. J lost 5 bases, V lost 5 bases, and 6 bases had no gene match. Per the germline V gene, CDR1 is LNHDA and CDR2 is SQIVND (reference sequence). The chain's CDR3 is CASSGRQGDQPQHF. The CDR3 DNA sequence: TGTGCCAGTAGTGGACGACAGGGTGATCAGCCCCAGCATTTT.

V gene TRBV25-1 combines with J gene TRBJ2-7, with TRBD2 matching over 10 bases. CDR1 MGHDK and CDR2 SYGVNS come from the germline V gene. The V segment lost 6 bases and the J segment 2 bases; nucleotides outside the gene matches: 13. The CDR3 totals 17 residues. The CDR3 sequence: CASSGRWLAGVAYEQYF. The CDR3, as DNA: TGTGCCAGCAGCGGACGGTGGCTAGCGGGAGTAGCCTACGAGCAGTACTTC.

The rearrangement uses TRBV9 and TRBJ2-7; D remains unclear. The CDR3 is 14 amino acids. V was shortened by 4 bases and J by 2 bases, with 13 bases between the two germline ends. CDR1 SGDLS and CDR2 YYNGEE come from the germline V gene. The CDR3 DNA reads TGTGCCAGCAGCCCCTCTGCGGAACCCTACGAGCAGTACTTC. Amino acids: CASSPSAEPYEQYF.

The chain recombines TRBV9 with TRBJ1-4; D possibly corresponds to TRBD1 (6 bases). The CDR3 consists of 20 residues. Germline CDR1 is SGDLS and CDR2 is YYNGEE. V lost 0 bases, J lost 6 bases, and 27 bases lay in between. CDR3 coding DNA: TGTGCCAGCAGCGTAGCTTCCGGGGATGGGCAGGGGAGAGGGGATGAAAAACTGTTTTTT. This gives the protein CASSVASGDGQGRGDEKLFF.

The J gene is TRBJ2-3, the V gene TRBV7-3; 7 bases match TRBD2. Trimming at V came to 5 bases and at J to 5 bases, leaving 10 bases not matched to a gene. CDR3 size: 15 residues. The germline CDR1 and CDR2 sequences are SGHTA and FQGTGA. The CDR3 DNA reads TGTGCCAGCAGCGTTATTGGCGGGAGCGTAGATACGCAGTATTTT. The encoded protein is CASSVIGGSVDTQYF.

The rearrangement joins TRBV7-9 to TRBJ2-2; D uncertain. Trimming pared 5 bases from V and 3 bases from J, leaving 10 bases between. The CDR3 extends over 14 amino acids. In germline, CDR1 is SEHNR, CDR2 FQNEAQ (reference sequence). CDR3 sequence (DNA): TGTGCCAGCAGCGTCGGAGTGCACACCGGGGAGCTGTTTTTT. Translating it yields CASSVGVHTGELFF.

The J gene is TRBJ2-4, the V gene TRBV5-4, with D possibly being TRBD1 (6 bases). CDR3 length: 16 amino acids. Per germline, CDR1 SGHNT and CDR2 YYREEE (reference sequence). Trimming removed 3 bases from V and 8 bases from J, with 21 bases in between. The CDR3 loop reads CASSSLNRARADIQYF. CDR3 nucleotides: TGTGCCAGCAGCTCGCTAAACAGGGCCCGGGCGGACATTCAGTACTTC.

This chain joins TRBV5-8 and TRBJ2-1; TRBD2 matches 7 bases. The CDR3 has 14 residues. CDR1 and CDR2 from the germline V gene are SGHTS and YDEGEE. The J segment lost 7 bases and the V segment lost 0 bases, leaving 4 bases of the junction unmatched. The CDR3 DNA is TGTGCCAGCAGCTTGGTGCAGGGAGGGAATGAGCAGTTCTTC. It encodes CASSLVQGGNEQFF.

The chain recombines TRBV19 with TRBJ1-6, with D maybe TRBD1 (5 bases). Trimming took off 1 base at V and 8 bases at J, with 12 bases between the two ends. This CDR3 spans 15 amino acids. The germline CDR1 and CDR2 sequences are LNHDA and SQIVND (reference sequence). The CDR3 nucleotides read TGTGCCAGTAGTATAGCTCGGCAGGGCGATTCACCCCTCCACTTT. This sequence encodes CASSIARQGDSPLHF.

On this clone itself: The sample has other DNA sequences that encode this CDR3 too. The rearrangement uses TRBV9 and TRBJ2-7; possibly TRBD2 for D (7 bases). Germline assignment: CDR1 SGDLS and CDR2 YYNGEE. The CDR3 runs to 13 residues. Between the trimmed V and J ends, which lost 4 bases and 5 bases, there was a span of 13 bases. Written as DNA, the CDR3 is TGTGCCAGCAGCCTCGGGGGGCGAGACGAGCAGTACTTC. It encodes CASSLGGRDEQYF.

The chain links TRBV4-2 to TRBJ2-3; maybe TRBD1 (6 bases). The germline V and J ends were trimmed by 3 bases and 8 bases, with 18 bases remaining between them. From germline, CDR1 is LGHNA and CDR2 YNFKEQ. The CDR3 totals 15 residues. In nucleotides, the CDR3 is TGTGCCAGCAGCCAGGTTGGACAGATGAAAGTTACGCAGTATTTT. Protein sequence: CASSQVGQMKVTQYF.

The V gene is TRBV4-2, the J gene TRBJ1-3; TRBD1 aligns across 7 bases. V dropped 4 bases and J dropped 0; count of bases not matched to a gene: 6. Germline V gene data show CDR1 as LGHNA and CDR2 as YNFKEQ. CDR3 size: 16 residues. CDR3 coding DNA: TGTGCCAGCAGCCCCTGGGACAGCTCCTCTGGAAACACCATATATTTT. Its translation is CASSPWDSSSGNTIYF.

The chain carries TRBV5-1 and TRBJ1-4; D may be TRBD1 (6 bases). V lost 3 bases and J lost 5, with 14 bases in between. CDR3 length: 15 amino acids. Germline CDR1 is SGHRS and CDR2 is YFSETQ. The CDR3 nucleotides are TGCGCCAGCAGCTCGACAGGTCCTCTGAATGAAAAACTGTTTTTT. Translating gives CASSSTGPLNEKLFF.

The rearrangement links TRBV5-1 to TRBJ2-1, with D perhaps matching TRBD2 (6 bases). Trimming stripped 4 bases from V and 6 bases from J, with 11 bases between. The germline gives CDR1 SGHRS, CDR2 YFSETQ. The CDR3 spans 13 residues. The CDR3 sequence is CASSAAAGNEQFF. The CDR3 DNA reads TGCGCCAGCAGCGCCGCAGCGGGCAATGAGCAGTTCTTC.

With respect to this clone: A junction boundary mismatches the germline segment, possibly from a read error. This chain joins TRBV6-1 and TRBJ2-7; TRBD2 is a possible D gene (8 bases). The CDR3 sequence is 12 residues long. Germline V gene data show CDR1 as MNHNS and CDR2 as SASEGT. CDR3 sequence (DNA): TGTGCCAGCAGTGATCGGACAGGACGGGAGGGCTTC. Translation: CASSDRTGREGF.

The rearrangement uses TRBV3-1 (or the pseudogene TRBV3-2) and TRBJ2-7, with D perhaps matching TRBD2 (7 bases). V lost 4 bases and J 9 bases, leaving 19 bases between the germline ends. The CDR3 has 14 amino acids. CDR1 LGHDT and CDR2 YNNKEL come from the germline V gene (reference sequence). This CDR3 is CASSPTGGADGQYF. The CDR3 bases are TGTGCCAGCAGCCCTACTGGGGGGGCAGACGGGCAGTACTTC.

The rearrangement links TRBV2 to TRBJ2-7, with TRBD2 as a possible D gene (5 bases). The CDR3 extends over 15 amino acids. Germline assignment: CDR1 SNHLY and CDR2 FYNNEI. V lost 8 bases and J 6 bases, leaving 23 bases between the germline ends. The CDR3 protein is CASPRPSEQRVEQYF. The CDR3 bases are TGTGCCAGCCCCCGACCCTCGGAACAGAGGGTCGAGCAGTACTTC.

In its sample, this clone was seen once. The V and J genes are TRBV5-4 and TRBJ1-2; no definite D call. Trimming removed 2 bases from V and 0 bases from J, with 11 bases in between. This CDR3 comprises 15 residues. Germline lookup yields CDR1 SGHNT and CDR2 YYREEE (reference sequence). The CDR3 region has the DNA TGTGCCAGCAGCTTTATAGAGGCGCCTAACTATGGCTACACCTTC. Translated: CASSFIEAPNYGYTF.